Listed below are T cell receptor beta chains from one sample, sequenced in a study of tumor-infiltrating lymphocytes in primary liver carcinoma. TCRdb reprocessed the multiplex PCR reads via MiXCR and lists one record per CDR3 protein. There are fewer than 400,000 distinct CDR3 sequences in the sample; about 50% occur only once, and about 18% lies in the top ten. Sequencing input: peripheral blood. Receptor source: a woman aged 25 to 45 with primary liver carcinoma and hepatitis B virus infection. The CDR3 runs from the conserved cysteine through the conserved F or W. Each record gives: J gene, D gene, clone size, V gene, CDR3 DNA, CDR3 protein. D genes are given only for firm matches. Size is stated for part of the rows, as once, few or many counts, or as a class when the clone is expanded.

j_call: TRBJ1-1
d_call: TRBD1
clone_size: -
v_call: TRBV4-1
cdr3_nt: TGCGCCAGCAGCCGTCTTCCCGGGACAGGTGTGAACACTGAAACTTTCTTT
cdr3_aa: CASSRLPGTGVNTETFF

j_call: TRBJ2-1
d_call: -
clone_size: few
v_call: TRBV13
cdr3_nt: TGTGCCAGCAGCTCTCCTACCTACAATGAGCAGTTCTTC
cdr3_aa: CASSSPTYNEQFF

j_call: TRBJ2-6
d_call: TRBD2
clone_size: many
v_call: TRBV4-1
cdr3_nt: TGCGCCAGCAGCCAAGAAGTTCCTAGCGGGAGGGCTGGGGCCAACGTCCTGACTTTC
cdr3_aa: CASSQEVPSGRAGANVLTF

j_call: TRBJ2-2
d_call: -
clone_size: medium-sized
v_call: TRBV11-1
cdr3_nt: TGTGCCAGCAGCTTTAGGGGAGGCACCGGGGAGCTGTTTTTT
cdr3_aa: CASSFRGGTGELFF

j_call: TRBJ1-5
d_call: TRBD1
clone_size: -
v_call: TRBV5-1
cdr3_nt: TGCGCCAGCAGCCCAATTGGTGGGGACAGGCAGCCCCAGCATTTT
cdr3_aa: CASSPIGGDRQPQHF

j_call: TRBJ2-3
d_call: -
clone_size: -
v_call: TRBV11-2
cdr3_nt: TGTGCCAGCAGCCGACTAGTCCCCCTCCCAGATATGCAGTACTTT
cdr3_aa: CASSRLVPLPDMQYF

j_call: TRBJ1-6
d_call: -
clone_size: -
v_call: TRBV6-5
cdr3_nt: TGTGCCAGCAGTTACTCTCCTACAGGGTCCCGCTATAATTCACCCCTCCACTTT
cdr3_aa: CASSYSPTGSRYNSPLHF

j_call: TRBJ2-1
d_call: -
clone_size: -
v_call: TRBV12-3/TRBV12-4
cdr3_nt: TGTGCCAGCAAAAGTTCGACTAGGGGTTGGGAGCAGTTCTTC
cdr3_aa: CASKSSTRGWEQFF

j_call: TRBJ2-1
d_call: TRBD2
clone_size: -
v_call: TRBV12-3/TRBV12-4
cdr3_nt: TGTGCCAGCAGTTTACTAGCGGGAGGTTCGAGCTCCTACAATGCGCAGTTCTTC
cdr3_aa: CASSLLAGGSSSYNAQFF

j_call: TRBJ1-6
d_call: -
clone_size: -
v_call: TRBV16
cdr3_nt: TGTGCCAGCAGCCAATCAGGAAGGGAGAATTCACCCCTCCACTTT
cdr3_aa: CASSQSGRENSPLHF

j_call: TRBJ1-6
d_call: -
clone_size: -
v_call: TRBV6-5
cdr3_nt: TGTGCCAGCAGTCTGTGGAATTCACCCCTCCACTTT
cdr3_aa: CASSLWNSPLHF

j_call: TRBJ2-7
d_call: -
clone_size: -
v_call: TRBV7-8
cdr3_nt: TGTGCCAGCAGCTTAGCGCAGGGGACTACCAACGAGCAGTACTTC
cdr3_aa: CASSLAQGTTNEQYF

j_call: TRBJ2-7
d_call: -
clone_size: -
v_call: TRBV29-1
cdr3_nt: TGCAGCACCGCCGTATGGGGAACCTCCTACGAGCAGTACTTC
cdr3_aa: CSTAVWGTSYEQYF

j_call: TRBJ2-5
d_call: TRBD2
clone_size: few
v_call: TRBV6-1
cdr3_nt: TGTGCCAGCAAACTTAGCGGGAGACGGGAGACCCAGTACTTC
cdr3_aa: CASKLSGRRETQYF

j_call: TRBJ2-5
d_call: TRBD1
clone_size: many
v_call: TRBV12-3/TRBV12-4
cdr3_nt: TGTGCCAGCAGTTTTCGTACAGGGGGAACACAAGAGACCCAGTACTTC
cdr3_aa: CASSFRTGGTQETQYF

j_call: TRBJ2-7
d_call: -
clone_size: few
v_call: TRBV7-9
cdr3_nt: TGTGCCAGCAGCCCAGAAGGTGTGGGGTCCTACGAGCAGTACTTC
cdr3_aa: CASSPEGVGSYEQYF

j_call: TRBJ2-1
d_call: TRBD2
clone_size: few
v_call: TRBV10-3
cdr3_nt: TGTGCCATCAGTGAGCCAGGACTAGCGGGAGACTATGAGCAGTTCTTC
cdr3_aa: CAISEPGLAGDYEQFF

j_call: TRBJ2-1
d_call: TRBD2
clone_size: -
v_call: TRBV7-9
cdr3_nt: TGTGCCAGCAGCCCGTCACTAGCGGGAGCGGTCAGTGAGCAGTTCTTC
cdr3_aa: CASSPSLAGAVSEQFF

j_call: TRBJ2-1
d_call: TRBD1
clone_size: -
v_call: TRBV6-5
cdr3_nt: TGTGCCATCGGTGACCCCGGGACAGGGGTAGATGAGCAGTTCTTC
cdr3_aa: CAIGDPGTGVDEQFF

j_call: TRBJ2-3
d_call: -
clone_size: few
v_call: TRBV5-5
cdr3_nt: TGTGCCAGCAGCCCCTACCCGGGGGGCACAGATACGCAGTATTTT
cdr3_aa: CASSPYPGGTDTQYF

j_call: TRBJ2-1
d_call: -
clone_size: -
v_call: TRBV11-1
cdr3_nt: TGTGACAGTAGCTTAGACCGTGAGCAGTTCTTC
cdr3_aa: CDSSLDREQFF

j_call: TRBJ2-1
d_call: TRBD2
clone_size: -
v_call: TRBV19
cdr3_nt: TGTGCCAGTAGTAAGACTAGCGGGGCATACAATGAGCAGTTCTTC
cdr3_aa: CASSKTSGAYNEQFF

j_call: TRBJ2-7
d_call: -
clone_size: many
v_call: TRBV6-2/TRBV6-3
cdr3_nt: TGTGCCAGCAGTTACAATTCTTTCGGAGGTGAGCAGTACTTC
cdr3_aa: CASSYNSFGGEQYF

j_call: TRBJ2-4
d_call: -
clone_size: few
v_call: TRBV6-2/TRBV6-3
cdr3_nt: TGTGCCAGCAGTAGCCCTCCTTTGCGGAGCAAAAACATTCAGTACTTC
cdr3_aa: CASSSPPLRSKNIQYF

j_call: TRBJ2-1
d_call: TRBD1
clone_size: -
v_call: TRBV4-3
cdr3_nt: TGCGCCAGCAGCCAAGAGTGGTCGAGGGGGCTCTACAATGAGCAGTTCTTC
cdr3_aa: CASSQEWSRGLYNEQFF

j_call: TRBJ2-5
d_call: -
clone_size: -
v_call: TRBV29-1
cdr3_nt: TGCAACGCCCAGACAGACCAAGAGACCCAGTACTTC
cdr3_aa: CNAQTDQETQYF

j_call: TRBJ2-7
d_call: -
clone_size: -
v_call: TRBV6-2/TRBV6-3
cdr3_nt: TGTGCCAGCAGTACCCCGGGCGCCTCCTACGAGCAGTACTTC
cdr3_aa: CASSTPGASYEQYF

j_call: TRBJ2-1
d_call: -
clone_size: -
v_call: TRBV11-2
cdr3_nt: TGTGCCAGCAGCCCGAAAGGGGCACAGCAGCTCTTC
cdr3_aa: CASSPKGAQQLF

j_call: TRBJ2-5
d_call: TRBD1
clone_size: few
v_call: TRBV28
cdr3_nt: TGTGCCAGCCGGGACAGTCAAGAGACCCAGTACTTC
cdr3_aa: CASRDSQETQYF

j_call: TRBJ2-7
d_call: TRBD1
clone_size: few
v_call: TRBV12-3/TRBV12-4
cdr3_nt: TGTGCCAGCAGTTTCGTCAGGGGGCAAGAGCAGTACTTC
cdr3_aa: CASSFVRGQEQYF